These 27 T cell receptor beta chains were all obtained from the same sample, sequenced in a study of neoadjuvant anti-PD-1 for oral cavity cancer. Data came from immunoSEQ multiplex PCR; TCRdb stores just in-frame clones and leaves some out. The sample holds 11,000 to 15,000 clones; roughly three fifths are singletons and the top ten take less than 3.5%. Sample: PBMCs, taken before nivolumab (anti-PD-1) treatment. The receptors come from a person aged 40 to 85 with oral cavity squamous cell carcinoma.

The CDR3 bases are TGCAGCGTTGAAGGGGTGGCTAGCGGGAGGGAGGCTGAGCAGTTCTTC. This codes for CSVEGVASGREAEQFF. This chain connects TRBV29-1 to TRBJ2-1, with 12 nucleotides matching TRBD2. The CDR3 has 16 amino acids. Trimming cost V 1 base and J 9 bases; bases outside gene matches: 10. CDR1 and CDR2 (germline): SQVTM, ANQGSEA.

The rearrangement joins TRBV7-9 to TRBJ2-2, with 10 bases aligning to TRBD1. CDR1 SEHNR and CDR2 FQNEAQ come from the germline V gene (reference sequence). CDR3 length: 15 amino acids. V dropped 5 bases and J dropped 7; count of bases not matched to a gene: 7. CDR3 amino acids: CASSPFGQGVGELFF. In nucleotides, the CDR3 is TGTGCCAGCAGCCCCTTTGGACAGGGGGTCGGGGAGCTGTTTTTT.

The chain is built from TRBV6-1 and TRBJ1-1, with a weak D call TRBD1 (6 bases). Per germline, CDR1 MNHNS and CDR2 SASEGT. The CDR3 runs to 14 residues. The V end was cut by 6 bases, the J end by 3 bases, with 14 bases between. CDR3 bases: TGTGCCAGCAGATACCAGGGGTGGGACACTGAAGCTTTCTTT. It is translated as CASRYQGWDTEAFF.

The chain's CDR3 is CAWASRGLYTDTQYF. For the CDR3, the DNA is TGTGCCTGGGCTTCACGGGGACTCTACACAGATACGCAGTATTTT. The gene calls are TRBV30 and TRBJ2-3; tentatively, D is TRBD2 (6 bases). This CDR3 is 15 amino acids long. The V and J ends lost 5 bases and 2 bases respectively, with 17 bases between them. Germline V gene data show CDR1 as GTSNPN and CDR2 as SVGIG (reference sequence).

Only one count was recorded for this clone. The V call is TRBV7-2, the J call TRBJ2-1, with D possibly being TRBD1 (7 bases). Germline CDR1 is SGHTA and CDR2 is FQGNSA. The CDR3 extends over 16 amino acids. The V end lost 2 bases, the J end lost 1 base, and 12 bases lay between the germline ends. The CDR3 coding sequence is TGTGCCAGCAGCTTACAGGGGGGTAGGTCCTACAATGAGCAGTTCTTC. Encoded protein: CASSLQGGRSYNEQFF.

The rearrangement uses TRBV7-9 and TRBJ1-1; unclear D gene. Germline V gene lookup returns CDR1 SEHNR and CDR2 FQNEAQ (reference sequence). The V and J ends lost 2 bases and 4 bases respectively, with 11 bases between them. The CDR3 is 14 amino acids. The DNA of the CDR3 is TGTGCCAGCAGCTTATTGGGCGCCGGCACTGAAGCTTTCTTT. Its translation: CASSLLGAGTEAFF.

DNA for the CDR3: TGTGCCAGCAGCACCCAGGGTAACACTGAAGCTTTCTTT. Protein sequence: CASSTQGNTEAFF. V usage is TRBV11-2 and J usage is TRBJ1-1; tentatively, D is TRBD1 (5 bases). CDR3 length equals 13 residues. From germline, CDR1 is SGHAT and CDR2 FQNNGV. Trimming left V 5 bases short and J 2 bases short, with 9 bases between.

The sample holds a few counts of this clone. V usage is TRBV7-9 and J usage is TRBJ1-2, with D unclear. CDR3 length: 15 amino acids. Looked up from germline, CDR1 is SEHNR and CDR2 is FQNEAQ (reference sequence). Trimming stripped 2 bases from V and 0 bases from J, with 10 bases between. This CDR3 reads CASSLSAGANYGYTF. Here the CDR3 DNA reads TGTGCCAGCAGCTTATCAGCCGGGGCTAACTATGGCTACACCTTC.

This chain joins TRBV6-1 and TRBJ1-2; a possible D gene is TRBD1 (5 bases). The CDR3 sequence is 15 residues long. The germline V gene has CDR1 MNHNS and CDR2 SASEGT. With 2 bases removed from V and 4 bases from J, the gap between germline ends came to 14 bases. In nucleotides, the CDR3 is TGTGCCAGCAGTGAATTGGGGACGCAACCCTATGGCTACACCTTC. Amino acid sequence: CASSELGTQPYGYTF.

This chain links TRBV9 with TRBJ2-3; the D is unclear. V gave up 2 bases and J gave up 10 bases, with 26 bases separating them. Germline CDR1 SGDLS, CDR2 YYNGEE. The CDR3 has 17 residues. CDR3 sequence: CASSVSMGLGTPDAQYF. CDR3 in DNA: TGTGCCAGCAGCGTCTCAATGGGTCTTGGCACGCCCGATGCGCAGTATTTT.

V is TRBV2 and J is TRBJ2-5; 12 nucleotides agree with TRBD2. With 4 bases clipped from V and 5 bases from J, the junction kept 2 bases outside the gene matches. The length of the CDR3 is 14 residues. CDR1 and CDR2 from the germline V gene are SNHLY and FYNNEI. For the CDR3, the DNA is TGTGCCAGCAGTGGGACTAGCGGGATTGAGACCCAGTACTTC. Encoded protein: CASSGTSGIETQYF.

A single count supports this clone. The genes are TRBV27 and TRBJ2-7; 7 bases fit TRBD1. The CDR3 has 14 amino acids. Trimming cost V 5 bases and J 2 bases; bases outside gene matches: 6. The V gene's germline CDR1 is MNHEY and CDR2 SMNVEV (reference sequence). The DNA of the CDR3 is TGTGCCAGCAGTGTCGGGACAGAAGCCTACGAGCAGTACTTC. Encoded protein: CASSVGTEAYEQYF.

In this sample, this clone turned up a few times. The J gene is TRBJ1-5, the V gene TRBV4-1; D is ambiguous. Trimming took 1 base from V and 5 from J, leaving 15 bases between them. Germline assignment: CDR1 MGHRA and CDR2 YSYEKL. CDR3 size: 16 residues. The DNA of the CDR3 is TGCGCCAGCAGCCAAGTGTCAGGCCCGGCCTATCAGCCCCAGCATTTT. Translation gives CASSQVSGPAYQPQHF.

The chain carries TRBV30 and TRBJ2-1, with 9 bases lining up with TRBD2. The CDR3 loop spans 15 amino acids. Germline CDR1 and CDR2: GTSNPN and SVGIG (reference sequence). The J segment lost 6 bases and the V segment lost 2 bases, leaving 8 bases of the junction unmatched. The CDR3 spells CAWSKLAGKVNEQFF. The DNA for the CDR3 is TGTGCCTGGAGTAAGCTAGCGGGAAAGGTCAATGAGCAGTTCTTC.

The chain joins TRBV6-5 to TRBJ1-5; TRBD1 is a possible D gene (6 bases). This CDR3 is 14 amino acids long. The V gene's germline CDR1 is MNHEY and CDR2 SVGAGI. V dropped 4 bases and J dropped 4 bases, with 11 bases sitting between them. As DNA, the CDR3 is TGTGCCAGCAGTTTCAGCAGGGGAAATCAGCCCCAGCATTTT. The encoded protein is CASSFSRGNQPQHF.

This sequence joins TRBV9 and TRBJ1-1; possibly TRBD1 for D (5 bases). The CDR3 loop spans 13 amino acids. CDR1 is SGDLS, CDR2 YYNGEE, per germline. V was shortened by 3 bases and J by 7 bases, with 13 bases between the two germline ends. CDR3 residues: CASSGRGTSEAFF. The DNA for the CDR3 is TGTGCCAGCAGCGGACGGGGGACCAGTGAAGCTTTCTTT.

This rearrangement joins TRBV10-2 to TRBJ2-3; D not resolved. V was trimmed by 4 bases and J by 2 bases, leaving 13 bases between them. The CDR3 spans 15 residues. CDR1 WSHSY and CDR2 SAAADI come from the germline V gene. This CDR3 reads CASSVLADPTDTQYF. The CDR3 DNA reads as TGCGCCAGCAGTGTCTTGGCGGATCCCACAGATACGCAGTATTTT.

The rearrangement joins TRBV5-4 to TRBJ1-1, with D perhaps matching TRBD1 (6 bases). The CDR3 covers 14 residues. V was shortened by 0 bases and J by 5 bases, with 11 bases between the two germline ends. Germline V gives CDR1 SGHNT, CDR2 YYREEE (reference sequence). The CDR3 spells CASSLGGQGTEAFF. As DNA, the CDR3 is TGTGCCAGCAGCTTGGGGGGGCAAGGAACTGAAGCTTTCTTT.

This chain joins TRBV30 and TRBJ1-1; 7 bases agree with TRBD1. With V trimmed by 5 bases and J by 1 base, 4 bases remained unmatched. CDR3 length: 13 amino acids. Germline V lookup: CDR1 GTSNPN, CDR2 SVGIG (reference sequence). The CDR3 region is CAWQTGENTEAFF. CDR3 bases: TGTGCCTGGCAAACAGGGGAGAACACTGAAGCTTTCTTT.

The chain uses TRBV4-2 and TRBJ2-1; 12 bases match TRBD2. J was trimmed by 5 bases and V by 1 base; bases with no gene match: 0. The CDR3 covers 15 residues. The germline V gene encodes CDR1 LGHNA and CDR2 YNFKEQ. The CDR3 is CASSQGTSGDNEQFF. CDR3 bases: TGTGCCAGCAGCCAAGGGACTAGCGGGGACAATGAGCAGTTCTTC.

There are a few counts of this clone. The rearrangement uses TRBV9 and TRBJ1-5; TRBD1 might be the D (5 bases). V was pared by 1 base and J by 0 bases, with 11 bases between. The CDR3 loop spans 16 amino acids. Germline lookup yields CDR1 SGDLS and CDR2 YYNGEE. Here the CDR3 DNA reads TGTGCCAGCAGCGTAAATCCCGACAGTAGCAATCAGCCCCAGCATTTT. As protein: CASSVNPDSSNQPQHF.

This clone was observed a handful of times. The chain recombines TRBV5-5 with TRBJ2-3; 12 nucleotides align to TRBD2. The CDR3 runs 16 residues. Trimming cost V 2 bases and J 2 bases; bases outside gene matches: 3. The germline CDR1 and CDR2 sequences are SGHKS and YYEKEE (reference sequence). As DNA, the CDR3 is TGTGCCAGCAGCTTAAGGACTAGCGGGACCACAGATACGCAGTATTTT. It translates to CASSLRTSGTTDTQYF.

The chain is built from TRBV28 and TRBJ1-2, with D unclear. The germline CDR1 and CDR2 sequences are MDHEN and SYDVKM. CDR3 size: 17 residues. Trimming shortened V by 6 bases and J by 3 bases, and 23 bases separated the two germline ends. The CDR3 DNA reads TGTGCCAGCAGCAACATTATAATTAAGGAAGAGGACTATGGCTACACCTTC. Its protein product is CASSNIIIKEEDYGYTF.

This clone was detected only a few times. V is TRBV28 and J is TRBJ1-1; D might be TRBD1 (6 bases). This CDR3 region has 13 residues. Germline V gene data show CDR1 as MDHEN and CDR2 as SYDVKM. Deletions cut 5 bases from V and 5 bases from J, with 12 bases between. The CDR3 bases are TGTGCCAGCAGTCCCGGGGGCGGGACTGAAGCTTTCTTT. Translation: CASSPGGGTEAFF. Full variable domain (rest looked up from reference TRBV28 and TRBJ1-1): DVKVTQSSRYLVKRTGEKVFLECVQDMDHENMFWYRQDPGLGLRLIYFSYDVKMKEKGDIPEGYSVSREKKERFSLILESASTNQTSMYLCASSPGGGTEAFFGQGTRLTVV.

The chain combines TRBV2 with TRBJ2-7, with TRBD1 as a possible D gene (5 bases). The CDR3 length is 13 residues. Germline loops: CDR1 SNHLY, CDR2 FYNNEI. Trimming stripped 4 bases from V and 6 bases from J, with 13 bases between. As DNA, the CDR3 is TGTGCCAGCAGTGTCGGGTTGCAGGGCGAGCAGTACTTC. Its protein product is CASSVGLQGEQYF. The full variable domain, completed using reference TRBV2 and TRBJ2-7, is EPEVTQTPSHQVTQMGQEVILRCVPISNHLYFYWYRQILGQKVEFLVSFYNNEISEKSEIFDDQFSVERPDGSNFTLKIRSTKLEDSAMYFCASSVGLQGEQYFGPGTRLTVT.

This clone was counted a single time. The chain employs TRBV30 and TRBJ2-7; 8 positions agree with TRBD1. Unmatched junction bases numbered 3, after V lost 2 bases and J lost 3 bases. Germline V gene data show CDR1 as GTSNPN and CDR2 as SVGIG (reference sequence). CDR3 length: 13 residues. The CDR3 protein is CAWSFGTGYEQYF. CDR3 nucleotide sequence: TGTGCCTGGAGTTTTGGGACAGGCTACGAGCAGTACTTC.

The CDR3 DNA sequence: TGTGCCAGCAGCCCGCACTCTTACTCTGGAAACACCATATATTTT. It codes for CASSPHSYSGNTIYF. V gene TRBV7-2 combines with J gene TRBJ1-3; D call uncertain. This CDR3 is 15 amino acids long. Trimming removed 5 bases from V and 0 bases from J, with 11 bases in between. Germline CDR1 reads SGHTA; CDR2 reads FQGNSA.